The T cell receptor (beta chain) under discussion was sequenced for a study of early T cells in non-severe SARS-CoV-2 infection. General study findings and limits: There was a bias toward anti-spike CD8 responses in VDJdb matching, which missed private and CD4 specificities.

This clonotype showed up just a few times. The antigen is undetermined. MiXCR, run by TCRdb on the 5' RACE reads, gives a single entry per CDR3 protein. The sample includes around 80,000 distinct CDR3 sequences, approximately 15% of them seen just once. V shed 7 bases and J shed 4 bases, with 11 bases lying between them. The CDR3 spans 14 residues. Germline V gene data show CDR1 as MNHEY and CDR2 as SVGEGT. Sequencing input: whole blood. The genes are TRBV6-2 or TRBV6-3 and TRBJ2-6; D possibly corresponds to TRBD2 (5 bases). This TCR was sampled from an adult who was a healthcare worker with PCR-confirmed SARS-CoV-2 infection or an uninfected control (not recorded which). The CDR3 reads CASMRAAGANVLTF. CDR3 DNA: TGTGCCAGCATGAGGGCAGCGGGGGCCAACGTCCTGACTTTC.